The TCR beta chain described here comes from a study of T-cell memory formation after mild COVID-19. The CDR3 has 13 amino acids. V lost 6 bases and J lost 7, with 13 bases in between. MiXCR, run by TCRdb on the 5' RACE reads, gives a single entry per CDR3 protein. The sample has under 350,000 distinct CDR3 sequences, 15% to 20% seen once. Study observations and caveats: Contracting CD4+ clones sat mainly in CM and EM; CD8+ in EMRA. Confirmation was lacking for SARS-CoV-2 specificity of second-wave clones that peaked on day 37.

This clonotype has only a few counts. What it recognizes is unknown. The sequenced sample was PBMCs or a T cell subset sorted from them (not recorded which). This chain uses TRBV12-3 or TRBV12-4 with TRBJ1-5, with a possible D match to TRBD1 (5 bases). This clonotype originated in a man between 18 and 29 years old who had mild COVID-19 (a few samples of this study predate the infection). Cell type and time point are not known. CDR3 coding DNA: TGTGCCAGCAGCCCTGACCGGGGCCAGCCCCAGCATTTT. Residues: CASSPDRGQPQHF.